What follows describes a single TCR beta chain. TCRdb's table, derived via immunoSEQ multiplex PCR, lists solely in-frame clones and lacks some. The table has almost 350,000 clones, about nine tenths seen once. The age range of participants was about 18 to 100 years, with residence in about two dozen US areas. Grouping used clinical history reported by participants in a survey and questionnaire. This sample was included in a study of blood T cell repertoires in COVID-19. Study-wide context: PBMCs, B-cell-depleted T cells, or T cells provided the cDNA or gDNA that made up the material.

The sequence was obtained from a woman aged 25 to 45 who had been exposed to COVID-19. The sequenced material came from PBMCs or T cells enriched from blood (not recorded which).

In DNA, the CDR3 is TGTGCCAGCTCCGGGACAGGGGGCCGGGAGACCCAGTACTTC. Translated: CASSGTGGRETQYF. The chain joins TRBV19 to TRBJ2-5, with 12 bases lining up with TRBD1. The CDR3 covers 14 residues. Germline V gene sequence: CDR1 LNHDA, CDR2 SQIVND (reference sequence). The V segment lost 9 bases and the J segment 5 bases; nucleotides outside the gene matches: 7. The entire variable domain, with the rest obtained from reference TRBV19 and TRBJ2-5, is as follows: DGGITQSPKYLFRKEGQNVTLSCEQNLNHDAMYWYRQDPGQGLRLIYYSQIVNDFQKGDIAEGYSVSREKKESFPLTVTSAQKNPTAFYLCASSGTGGRETQYFGPGTRLLVL.